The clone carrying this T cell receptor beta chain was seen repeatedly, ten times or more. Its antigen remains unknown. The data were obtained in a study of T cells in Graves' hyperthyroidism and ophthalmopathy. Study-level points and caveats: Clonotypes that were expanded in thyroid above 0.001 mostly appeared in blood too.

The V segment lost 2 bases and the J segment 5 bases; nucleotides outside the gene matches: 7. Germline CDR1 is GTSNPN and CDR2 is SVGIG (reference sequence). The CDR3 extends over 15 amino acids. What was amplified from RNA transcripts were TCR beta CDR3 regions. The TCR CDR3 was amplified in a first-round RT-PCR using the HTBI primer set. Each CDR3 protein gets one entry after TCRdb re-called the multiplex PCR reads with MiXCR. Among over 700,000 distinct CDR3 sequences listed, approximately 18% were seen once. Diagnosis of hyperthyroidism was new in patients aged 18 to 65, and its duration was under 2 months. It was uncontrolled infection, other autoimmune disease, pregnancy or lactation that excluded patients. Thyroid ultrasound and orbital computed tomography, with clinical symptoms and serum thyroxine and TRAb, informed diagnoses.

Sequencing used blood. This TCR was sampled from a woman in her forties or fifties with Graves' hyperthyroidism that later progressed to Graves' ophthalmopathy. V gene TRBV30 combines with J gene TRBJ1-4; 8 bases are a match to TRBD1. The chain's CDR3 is CAWSFYRGVNEKLFF. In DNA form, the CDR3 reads TGTGCCTGGAGTTTTTACAGGGGGGTAAATGAAAAACTGTTTTTT.